These 5 T cell receptor beta chains were sequenced from one sample in a study of T cell responses to AZD1222 COVID-19 vaccine. TCRdb's copy holds only in-frame clones and misses some; the assay was immunoSEQ multiplex PCR. The sample consists of about 200,000 clones, approximately 92% of them appearing once. The material sequenced was peripheral blood, taken on day 0 of AZD1222 vaccination. Receptors originate from an adult in good health.

The chain links TRBV10-3 to TRBJ2-7; 7 positions agree with TRBD1. From germline, CDR1 is ENHRY and CDR2 SYGVKD. The CDR3 length is 16 residues. Trimming cost V 3 bases and J 0 bases; bases outside gene matches: 8. The CDR3 loop reads CAISDPGQHSSYEQYF. The CDR3 bases are TGTGCCATCAGTGACCCGGGACAGCATTCCTCCTACGAGCAGTACTTC.

V and J are TRBV7-3 and TRBJ2-7; TRBD1 agrees at 8 bases. Per the germline V gene, CDR1 is SGHTA and CDR2 is FQGTGA. This CDR3 contains 15 residues. V trimming: 5 bases; J trimming: 6 bases; junction bases outside the gene matches: 12. Here the CDR3 DNA reads TGTGCCAGCAGCCTGACGACCGGGACAGGAGCCGAGCAGTACTTC. Its translation is CASSLTTGTGAEQYF.

The chain joins TRBV19 to TRBJ1-5; the D is unclear. Trimming pared 7 bases from V and 9 bases from J, leaving 16 bases between. Per the germline V gene, CDR1 is LNHDA and CDR2 is SQIVND (reference sequence). The CDR3 sequence is 13 residues long. CDR3 loop: CASTQQDPSPQHF. In DNA form, the CDR3 reads TGTGCCAGTACCCAACAAGACCCATCGCCCCAGCATTTT.

This rearrangement joins TRBV7-7 to TRBJ2-3; weak D call: TRBD2 (5 bases). The CDR3 covers 14 residues. Germline loops: CDR1 SSHAT, CDR2 FNYEAQ (reference sequence). V lost 3 bases and J 5 bases, leaving 12 bases between the germline ends. Written as DNA, the CDR3 is TGTGCCAGCAGCTTTAGCGAGGCTGGAGATACGCAGTATTTT. It translates to CASSFSEAGDTQYF.

V and J are TRBV7-9 and TRBJ2-5; 7 bases match TRBD1. CDR3 length: 14 amino acids. Germline V gene lookup returns CDR1 SEHNR and CDR2 FQNEAQ (reference sequence). Losses at the gene ends were 5 bases for V and 1 base for J; bases not matched to a gene: 4. The CDR3 nucleotides are TGTGCCAGCAGCCCGGGACAGCCCCAAGAGACCCAGTACTTC. Its protein is CASSPGQPQETQYF.